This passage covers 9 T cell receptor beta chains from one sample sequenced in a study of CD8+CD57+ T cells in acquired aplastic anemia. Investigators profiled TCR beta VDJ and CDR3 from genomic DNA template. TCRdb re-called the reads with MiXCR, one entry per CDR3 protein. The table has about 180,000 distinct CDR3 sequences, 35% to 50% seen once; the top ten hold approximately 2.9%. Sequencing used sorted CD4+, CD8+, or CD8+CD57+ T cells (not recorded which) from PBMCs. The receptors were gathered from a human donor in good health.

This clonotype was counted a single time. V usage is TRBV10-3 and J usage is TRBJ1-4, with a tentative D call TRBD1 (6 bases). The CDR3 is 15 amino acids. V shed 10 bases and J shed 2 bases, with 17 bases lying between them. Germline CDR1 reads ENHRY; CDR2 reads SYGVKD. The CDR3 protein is CASRPTGITNEKLFF. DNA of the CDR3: TGTGCCAGCAGACCCACAGGGATCACTAATGAAAAACTGTTTTTT.

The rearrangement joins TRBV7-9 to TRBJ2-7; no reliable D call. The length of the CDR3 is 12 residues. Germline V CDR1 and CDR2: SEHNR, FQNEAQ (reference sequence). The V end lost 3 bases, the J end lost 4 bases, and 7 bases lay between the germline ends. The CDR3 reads CASSFEAYEQYF. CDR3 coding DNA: TGTGCCAGCAGCTTCGAGGCATACGAGCAGTACTTC.

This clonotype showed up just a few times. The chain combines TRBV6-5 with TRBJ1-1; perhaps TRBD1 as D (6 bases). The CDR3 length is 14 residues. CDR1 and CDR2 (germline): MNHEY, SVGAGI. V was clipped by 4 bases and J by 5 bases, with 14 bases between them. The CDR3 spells CASSSQGSRTEAFF. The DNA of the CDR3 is TGTGCCAGCAGTTCCCAGGGGAGTCGTACTGAAGCTTTCTTT.

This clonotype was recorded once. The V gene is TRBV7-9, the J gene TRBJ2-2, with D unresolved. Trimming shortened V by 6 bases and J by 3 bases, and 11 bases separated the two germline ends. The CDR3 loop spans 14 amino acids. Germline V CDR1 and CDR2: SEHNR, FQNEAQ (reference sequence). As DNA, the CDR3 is TGTGCCAGCAGACTAATCCTCGACACCGGGGAGCTGTTTTTT. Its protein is CASRLILDTGELFF.

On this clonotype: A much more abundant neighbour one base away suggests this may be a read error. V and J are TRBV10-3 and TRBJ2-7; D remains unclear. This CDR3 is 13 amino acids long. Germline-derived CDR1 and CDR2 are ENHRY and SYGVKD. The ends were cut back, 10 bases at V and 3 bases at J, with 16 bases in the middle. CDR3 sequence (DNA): TGTGCCAGCAGCCTTTTGGGAAACTACGAGCAGTACTTC. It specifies CASSLLGNYEQYF.

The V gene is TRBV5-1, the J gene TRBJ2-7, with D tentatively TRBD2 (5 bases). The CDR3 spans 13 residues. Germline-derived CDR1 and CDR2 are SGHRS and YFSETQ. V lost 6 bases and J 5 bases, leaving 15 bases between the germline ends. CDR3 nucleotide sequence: TGCGCCAGCACCGGGGTTCGTGAGGACGAGCAGTACTTC. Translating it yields CASTGVREDEQYF.

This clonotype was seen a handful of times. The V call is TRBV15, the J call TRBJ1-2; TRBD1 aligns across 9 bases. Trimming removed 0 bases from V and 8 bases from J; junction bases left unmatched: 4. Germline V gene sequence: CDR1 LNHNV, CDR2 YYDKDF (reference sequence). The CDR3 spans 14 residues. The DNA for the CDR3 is TGTGCCACCAGCAGAGATAGAACAGGGGGCGGCTACACCTTC. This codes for CATSRDRTGGGYTF.

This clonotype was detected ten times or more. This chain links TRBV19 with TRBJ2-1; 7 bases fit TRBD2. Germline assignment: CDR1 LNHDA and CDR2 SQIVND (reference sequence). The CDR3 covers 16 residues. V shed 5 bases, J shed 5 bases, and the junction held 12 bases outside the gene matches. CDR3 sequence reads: CASSWGGWRENNEQFF. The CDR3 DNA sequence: TGTGCCAGTAGTTGGGGCGGTTGGCGGGAGAACAATGAGCAGTTCTTC.

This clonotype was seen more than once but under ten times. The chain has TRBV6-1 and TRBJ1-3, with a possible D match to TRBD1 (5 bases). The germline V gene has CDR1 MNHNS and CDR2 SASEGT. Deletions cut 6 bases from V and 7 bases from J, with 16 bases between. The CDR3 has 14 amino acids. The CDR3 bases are TGTGCCAGCAGGGCCCTAGGATGGGGCAACACCATATATTTT. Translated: CASRALGWGNTIYF.